Each of the 10 T cell receptor beta chains below was sequenced from the same sample in a study of T cell repertoires in cytomegalovirus infection. TCRdb ran MiXCR on the reads and lists one entry per CDR3 protein. The top ten clones hold 34% of a sample with approximately 140,000 distinct CDR3 sequences, 20% to 30% of them seen once. Antigens of these TCRs are unknown. Material for sequencing was PBMCs, sequenced either directly or after in vitro stimulation (not recorded which). Receptors originate from a human donor in good health (CMV status not recorded). Some clones in this sample may be carry-over from other donors' samples.

This clonotype has more than one count but fewer than ten. The V call is TRBV10-3, the J call TRBJ1-2, with 9 positions matching TRBD1. Germline-derived CDR1 and CDR2 are ENHRY and SYGVKD. The ends lost 7 bases at V and 0 bases at J; junction bases unmatched: 3. The CDR3 extends over 14 amino acids. CDR3 nucleotides: TGTGCCATCATGGACAGGGGATCTAACTATGGCTACACCTTC. Protein sequence: CAIMDRGSNYGYTF.

The chain has TRBV7-2 and TRBJ2-5, with 9 bases identical to TRBD2. CDR3 length: 15 residues. Germline values: CDR1 SGHTA, CDR2 FQGNSA. Losses at the gene ends were 5 bases for V and 5 bases for J; bases not matched to a gene: 9. This CDR3 is CASSPDTSGLETQYF. The CDR3 region has the DNA TGTGCCAGCAGCCCCGACACTAGCGGGCTTGAGACCCAGTACTTC.

This clonotype came up many times. The CDR3, as DNA: TGTGCCAGCAGCTCTACCGGGACAGGGAGAGAAAAACTGTTTTTT. Amino acids: CASSSTGTGREKLFF. The chain has TRBV7-2 and TRBJ1-4, with 9 bases matching TRBD1. CDR1 SGHTA and CDR2 FQGNSA come from the germline V gene. This CDR3 is 15 amino acids long. The J segment lost 8 bases and the V segment lost 4 bases, leaving 8 bases of the junction unmatched.

This clonotype was counted ten times or more. The rearrangement uses TRBV7-2 and TRBJ2-7; 13 bases line up with TRBD2. Germline V gene data show CDR1 as SGHTA and CDR2 as FQGNSA. The trim removed 1 base at V and 6 bases at J, leaving 0 bases unmatched. The CDR3 is 14 amino acids. The CDR3: CASSLGTSGGEQYF. The CDR3 DNA is TGTGCCAGCAGCTTAGGGACTAGCGGGGGCGAGCAGTACTTC.

V and J are TRBV20-1 and TRBJ2-1, with no clear D. The CDR3 totals 17 residues. Trimming removed 0 bases from V and 1 base from J, with 16 bases in between. Germline values: CDR1 DFQATT, CDR2 SNEGSKA (reference sequence). The CDR3 sequence is CSARDSGLGRSYNEQFF. The DNA of the CDR3 is TGCAGTGCTAGAGATTCTGGTCTCGGAAGATCCTACAATGAGCAGTTCTTC.

This clonotype was detected a few times. The chain joins TRBV7-2 to TRBJ2-5, with D perhaps given as TRBD1 or TRBD2 (6 bases each). The CDR3 is 16 amino acids. Germline V gives CDR1 SGHTA, CDR2 FQGNSA. V was cut by 5 bases and J by 5 bases, with 21 bases left in between. The CDR3 spells CASSRGSSVGGETQYF. For the CDR3, the DNA is TGTGCCAGCAGCCGGGGGTCGAGCGTAGGGGGGGAGACCCAGTACTTC.

The V call is TRBV20-1, the J call TRBJ2-3; D remains ambiguous. The CDR3 runs 14 residues. Trimming shortened V by 5 bases and J by 2 bases, and 14 bases separated the two germline ends. The germline gives CDR1 DFQATT, CDR2 SNEGSKA (reference sequence). CDR3 amino acids: CSAATAGVTDTQYF. The DNA of the CDR3 is TGCAGTGCTGCCACTGCCGGCGTCACAGATACGCAGTATTTT.

V is TRBV29-1 and J is TRBJ2-6, with TRBD1 identical over 9 bases. This CDR3 spans 16 amino acids. Germline lookup yields CDR1 SQVTM and CDR2 ANQGSEA. Unmatched junction bases numbered 8, after V lost 6 bases and J lost 2 bases. CDR3 amino acids: CSVPGQGTPGANVLTF. The CDR3 DNA follows: TGCAGCGTCCCGGGACAGGGTACGCCTGGGGCCAACGTCCTGACTTTC.

This chain joins TRBV20-1 and TRBJ1-5, with D possibly being TRBD1 (5 bases). There are 13 residues in the CDR3. Germline CDR1 DFQATT, CDR2 SNEGSKA (reference sequence). V was clipped by 4 bases and J by 5 bases, with 12 bases between them. CDR3 bases: TGCAGTGCTATAGTCAGGGTGGATCAGCCCCAGCATTTT. Translating it yields CSAIVRVDQPQHF.

In this sample, this clonotype turned up many times. The chain links TRBV27 to TRBJ1-6, with TRBD1 matching over 9 bases. The V gene's germline CDR1 is MNHEY and CDR2 SMNVEV (reference sequence). CDR3 length equals 16 residues. J gave up 10 bases and V 4 bases, and 11 bases lay outside the gene matches. CDR3 in DNA: TGTGCCAGCAGTTGGAGAAGGGGGACAGGGCAATCACCCCTCCACTTT. This translates into CASSWRRGTGQSPLHF.